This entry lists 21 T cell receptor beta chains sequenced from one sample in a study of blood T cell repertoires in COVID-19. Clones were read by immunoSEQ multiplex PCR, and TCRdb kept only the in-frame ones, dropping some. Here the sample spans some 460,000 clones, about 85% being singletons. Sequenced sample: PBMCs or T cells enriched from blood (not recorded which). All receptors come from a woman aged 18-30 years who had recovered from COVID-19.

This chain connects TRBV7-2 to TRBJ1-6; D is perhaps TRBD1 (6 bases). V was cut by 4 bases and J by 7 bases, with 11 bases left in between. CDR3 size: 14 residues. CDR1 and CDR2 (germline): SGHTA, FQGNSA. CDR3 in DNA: TGTGCCAGCAGCTCCCACACAGGGAATTCACCCCTCCACTTT. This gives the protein CASSSHTGNSPLHF.

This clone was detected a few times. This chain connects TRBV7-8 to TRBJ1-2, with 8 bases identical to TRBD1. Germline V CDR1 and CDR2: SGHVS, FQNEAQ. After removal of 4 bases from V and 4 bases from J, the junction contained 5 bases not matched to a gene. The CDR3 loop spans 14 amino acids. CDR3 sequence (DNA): TGTGCCAGCAGCTACACGGACAGGGTCTATGGCTACACCTTC. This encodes CASSYTDRVYGYTF.

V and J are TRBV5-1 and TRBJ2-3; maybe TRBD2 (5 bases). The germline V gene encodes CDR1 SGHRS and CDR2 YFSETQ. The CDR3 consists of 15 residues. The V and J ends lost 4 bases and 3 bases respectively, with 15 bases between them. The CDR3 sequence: CASSPLDSLTDTQYF. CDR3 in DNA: TGCGCCAGCAGCCCACTGGACTCCTTAACAGATACGCAGTATTTT.

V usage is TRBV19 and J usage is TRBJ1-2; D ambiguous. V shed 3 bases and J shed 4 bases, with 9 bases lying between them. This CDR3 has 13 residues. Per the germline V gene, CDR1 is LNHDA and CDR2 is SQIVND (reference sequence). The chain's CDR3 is CASSIEPGYGYTF. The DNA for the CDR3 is TGTGCCAGTAGTATCGAACCGGGCTATGGCTACACCTTC.

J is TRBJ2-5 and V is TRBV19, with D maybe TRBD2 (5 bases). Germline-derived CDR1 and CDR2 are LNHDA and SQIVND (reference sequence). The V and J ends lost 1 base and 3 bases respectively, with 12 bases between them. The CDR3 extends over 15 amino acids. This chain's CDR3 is CASSIVGLAEETQYF. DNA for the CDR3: TGTGCCAGTAGTATAGTAGGGCTAGCCGAAGAGACCCAGTACTTC.

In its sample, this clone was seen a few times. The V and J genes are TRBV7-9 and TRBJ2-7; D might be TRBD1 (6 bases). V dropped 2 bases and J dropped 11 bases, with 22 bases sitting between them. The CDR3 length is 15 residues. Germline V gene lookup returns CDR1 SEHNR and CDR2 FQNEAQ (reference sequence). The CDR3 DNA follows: TGTGCCAGCAGCTTACCCGGACAGCTACTACGAGAGGAGTACTTC. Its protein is CASSLPGQLLREEYF.

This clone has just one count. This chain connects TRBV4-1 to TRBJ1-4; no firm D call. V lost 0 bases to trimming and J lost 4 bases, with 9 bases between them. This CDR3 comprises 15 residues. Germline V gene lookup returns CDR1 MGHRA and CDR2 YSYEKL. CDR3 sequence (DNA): TGCGCCAGCAGCCAAGAAACGGGGTTTAATGAAAAACTGTTTTTT. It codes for CASSQETGFNEKLFF.

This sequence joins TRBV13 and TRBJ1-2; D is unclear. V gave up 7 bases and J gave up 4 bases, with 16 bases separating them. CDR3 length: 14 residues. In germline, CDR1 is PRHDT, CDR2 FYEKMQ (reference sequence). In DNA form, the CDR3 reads TGTGCCAGCACCCCCGAGGGCAGTCTCTATGGCTACACCTTC. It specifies CASTPEGSLYGYTF.

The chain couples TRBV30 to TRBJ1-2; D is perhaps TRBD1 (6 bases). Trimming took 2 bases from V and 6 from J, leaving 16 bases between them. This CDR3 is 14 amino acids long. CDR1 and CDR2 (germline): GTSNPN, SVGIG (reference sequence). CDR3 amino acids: CAWSPALTGNGYTF. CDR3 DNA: TGTGCCTGGAGTCCGGCCTTAACAGGGAATGGCTACACCTTC.

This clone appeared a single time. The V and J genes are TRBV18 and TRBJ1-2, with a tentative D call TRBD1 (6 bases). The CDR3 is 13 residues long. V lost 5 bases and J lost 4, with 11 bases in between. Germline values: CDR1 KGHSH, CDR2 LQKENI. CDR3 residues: CASSSGQFYGYTF. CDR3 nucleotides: TGTGCCAGCTCATCCGGACAGTTCTATGGCTACACCTTC.

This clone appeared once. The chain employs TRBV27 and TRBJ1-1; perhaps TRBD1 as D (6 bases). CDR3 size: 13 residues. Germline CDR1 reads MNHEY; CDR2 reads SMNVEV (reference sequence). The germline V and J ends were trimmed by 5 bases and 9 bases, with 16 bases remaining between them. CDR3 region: CASSTQTGSKAFF. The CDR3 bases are TGTGCCAGCAGTACCCAAACAGGGTCCAAAGCTTTCTTT.

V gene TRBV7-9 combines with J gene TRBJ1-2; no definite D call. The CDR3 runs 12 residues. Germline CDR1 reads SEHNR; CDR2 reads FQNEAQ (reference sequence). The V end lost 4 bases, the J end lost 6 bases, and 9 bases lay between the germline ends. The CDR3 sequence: CASSSPGDGYTF. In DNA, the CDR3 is TGTGCCAGCAGCTCACCTGGAGATGGCTACACCTTC.

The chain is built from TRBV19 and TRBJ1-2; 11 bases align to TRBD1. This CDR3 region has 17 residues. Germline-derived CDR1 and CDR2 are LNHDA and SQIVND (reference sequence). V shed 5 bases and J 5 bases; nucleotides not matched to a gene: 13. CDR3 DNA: TGTGCCAGTAGTCCTCGGACAGGGGGCTCCCGACTGTATGGCTACACCTTC. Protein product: CASSPRTGGSRLYGYTF.

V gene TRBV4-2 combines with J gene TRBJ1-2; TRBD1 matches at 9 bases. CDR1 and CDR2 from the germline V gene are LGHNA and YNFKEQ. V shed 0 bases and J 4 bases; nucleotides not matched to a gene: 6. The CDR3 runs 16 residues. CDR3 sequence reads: CASSQDQDRGIYGYTF. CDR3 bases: TGTGCCAGCAGCCAAGATCAGGACAGGGGAATCTATGGCTACACCTTC.

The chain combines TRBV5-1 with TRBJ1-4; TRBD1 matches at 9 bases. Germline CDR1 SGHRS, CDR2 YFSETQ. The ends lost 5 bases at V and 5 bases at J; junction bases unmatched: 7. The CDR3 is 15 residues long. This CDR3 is CASRGDRVQNEKLFF. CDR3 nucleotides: TGCGCCAGCAGGGGGGACAGGGTCCAAAATGAAAAACTGTTTTTT.

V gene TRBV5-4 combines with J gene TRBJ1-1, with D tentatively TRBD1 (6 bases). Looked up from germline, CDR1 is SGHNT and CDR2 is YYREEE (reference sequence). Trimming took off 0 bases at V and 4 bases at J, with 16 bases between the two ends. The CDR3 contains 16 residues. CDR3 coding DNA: TGTGCCAGCAGCTTGGGTCCCCCGACAGGATCCACTGAAGCTTTCTTT. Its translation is CASSLGPPTGSTEAFF.

In DNA, the CDR3 is TGTGCCAGTAGTGGGACTCCTTCGGACCCTGGAAACACCATATATTTT. Encoded protein: CASSGTPSDPGNTIYF. The J gene is TRBJ1-3, the V gene TRBV19, with D possibly TRBD1 on 5 matching bases. The length of the CDR3 is 16 residues. The germline gives CDR1 LNHDA, CDR2 SQIVND (reference sequence). Between the trimmed V and J ends, which lost 5 bases and 2 bases, there was a span of 16 bases.

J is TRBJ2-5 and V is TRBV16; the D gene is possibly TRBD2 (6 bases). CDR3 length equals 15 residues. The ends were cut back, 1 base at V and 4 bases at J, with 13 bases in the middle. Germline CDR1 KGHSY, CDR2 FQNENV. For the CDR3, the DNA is TGTGCCAGCAGCCAATATTTCGGGGGAGGAGAGACCCAGTACTTC. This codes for CASSQYFGGGETQYF.

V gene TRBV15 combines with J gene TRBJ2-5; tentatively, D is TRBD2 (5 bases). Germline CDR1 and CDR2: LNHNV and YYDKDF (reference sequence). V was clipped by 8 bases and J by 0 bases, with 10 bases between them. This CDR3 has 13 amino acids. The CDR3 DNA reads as TGTGCCACCTCCCGGGAATACCAAGAGACCCAGTACTTC. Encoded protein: CATSREYQETQYF. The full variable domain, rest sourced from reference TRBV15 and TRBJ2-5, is DAMVIQNPRYQVTQFGKPVTLSCSQTLNHNVMYWYQQKSSQAPKLLFHYYDKDFNNEADTPDNFQSRRPNTSFCFLDIRSPGLGDTAMYLCATSREYQETQYFGPGTRLLVL.

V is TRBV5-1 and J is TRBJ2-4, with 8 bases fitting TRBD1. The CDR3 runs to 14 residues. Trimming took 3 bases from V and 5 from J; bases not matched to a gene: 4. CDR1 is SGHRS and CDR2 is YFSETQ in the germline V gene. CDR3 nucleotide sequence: TGCGCCAGCAGCTACGGGACAGGACAAAACATTCAGTACTTC. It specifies CASSYGTGQNIQYF.

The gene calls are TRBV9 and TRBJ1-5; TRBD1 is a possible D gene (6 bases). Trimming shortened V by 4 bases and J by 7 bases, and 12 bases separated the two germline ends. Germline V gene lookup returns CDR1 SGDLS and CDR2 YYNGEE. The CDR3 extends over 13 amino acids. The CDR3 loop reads CASSPAGEQPQHF. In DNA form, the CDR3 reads TGTGCCAGCAGCCCTGCAGGGGAACAGCCCCAGCATTTT. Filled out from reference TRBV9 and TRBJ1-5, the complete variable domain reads DSGVTQTPKHLITATGQRVTLRCSPRSGDLSVYWYQQSLDQGLQFLIQYYNGEERAKGNILERFSAQQFPDLHSELNLSSLELGDSALYFCASSPAGEQPQHFGDGTRLSIL.